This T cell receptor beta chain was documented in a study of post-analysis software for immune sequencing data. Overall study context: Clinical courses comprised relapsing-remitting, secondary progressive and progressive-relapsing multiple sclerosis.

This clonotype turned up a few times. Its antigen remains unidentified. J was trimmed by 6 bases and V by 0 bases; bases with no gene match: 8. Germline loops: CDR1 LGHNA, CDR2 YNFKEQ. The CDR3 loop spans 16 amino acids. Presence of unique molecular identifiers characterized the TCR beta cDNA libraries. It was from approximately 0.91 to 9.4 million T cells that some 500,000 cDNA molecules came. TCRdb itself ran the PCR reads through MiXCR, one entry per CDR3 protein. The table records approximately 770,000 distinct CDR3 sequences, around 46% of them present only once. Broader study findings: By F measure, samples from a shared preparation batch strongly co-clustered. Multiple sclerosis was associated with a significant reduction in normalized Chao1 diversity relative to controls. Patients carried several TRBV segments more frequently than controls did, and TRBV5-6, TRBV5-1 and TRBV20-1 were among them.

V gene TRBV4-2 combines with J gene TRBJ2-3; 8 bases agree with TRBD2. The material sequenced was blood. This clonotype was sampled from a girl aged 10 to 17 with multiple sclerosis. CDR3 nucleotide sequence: TGTGCCAGCAGCCAAGAAACTAGCGGAGAGGGTGATACGCAGTATTTT. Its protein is CASSQETSGEGDTQYF.